This record concerns one T cell receptor beta chain sequence. The antigen is undetermined. Researchers used the Oncomine TCR Beta short-read assay to sequence DNA from cultured CD4+ T cells. TCRdb called the PCR reads again in MiXCR, with one record for every CDR3 protein. Here the sample spans under 25,000 distinct CDR3 sequences, 80% being singletons. The data originate from a study of vaccination and CD4 T cells after COVID-19. Across the study: Post-COVID draws followed diagnosis by a median roughly 100 days (range 35 to 161).

The V gene's germline CDR1 is LNHDA and CDR2 SQIVND (reference sequence). Trimming at V came to 7 bases and at J to 6 bases, leaving 16 bases not matched to a gene. The CDR3 extends over 17 amino acids. As for treatment: approximately nine-day PBMC culture with coronavirus spike peptide pools or control peptides (ViraFEST assay). The TCR was taken from a human donor who received a COVID-19 vaccine. The chain is built from TRBV19 and TRBJ2-1, with 9 bases fitting TRBD1. The sequences come from CD4+ T cells from blood, cultured in vitro, collected after SARS-CoV-2 vaccination. For the CDR3, the DNA is TGTGCCAGTAAAAGGCGTTCCGGACAGGGGTCGTCCAATGAGCAGTTCTTC. Protein product: CASKRRSGQGSSNEQFF.